One and the same sample provided the 3 T cell receptor beta chains below, sequenced in a study of CD8+ T cells in alopecia areata. Following extraction, RNA underwent reverse transcription to cDNA, which served as the sequencing template. TCRdb's copy holds only in-frame clones and misses some; the assay was immunoSEQ multiplex PCR. Found here are over 85,000 clones, roughly two fifths of them singletons; the top ten hold 1% to 1.5%. Sequenced material: CD4+ T cells sorted from blood. Receptor source: a human donor with alopecia areata.

The genes are TRBV11-2 and TRBJ2-5; D not certain. Deletions cut 2 bases from V and 3 bases from J, with 10 bases between. The CDR3 has 14 amino acids. Germline CDR1 and CDR2: SGHAT and FQNNGV. CDR3 sequence: CASSLIRFEETQYF. Written as DNA, the CDR3 is TGTGCCAGCAGCTTAATCCGGTTTGAAGAGACCCAGTACTTC.

The rearrangement links TRBV6-5 to TRBJ2-7; 7 bases agree with TRBD2. The CDR3 covers 15 residues. CDR1 is MNHEY and CDR2 is SVGAGI in the germline V gene. J gave up 0 bases and V 6 bases, and 8 bases lay outside the gene matches. The CDR3 reads CASSPGGKSSYEQYF. The CDR3 DNA follows: TGTGCCAGCAGCCCCGGGGGGAAATCCTCCTACGAGCAGTACTTC.

The chain recombines TRBV11-2 with TRBJ2-6; D is possibly TRBD2 (6 bases). V lost 5 bases, J lost 0 bases, and 17 bases lay in between. Germline CDR1 reads SGHAT; CDR2 reads FQNNGV. This CDR3 has 18 residues. The CDR3 sequence is CASSKTGTGSSGANVLTF. CDR3 DNA sequence: TGTGCCAGCAGCAAGACCGGGACTGGAAGCTCTGGGGCCAACGTCCTGACTTTC.